The present entry profiles one TCR beta chain with its context. Germline V gene lookup returns CDR1 MNHEY and CDR2 SVGAGI. V shed 1 base, J shed 8 bases, and the junction held 9 bases outside the gene matches. The CDR3 covers 15 residues. Autoimmune disease history or systemic immunosuppression was exclusionary. Some clones are missing from TCRdb's copy, which holds only in-frame ones; the method was immunoSEQ multiplex PCR. There are about 63,000 clones in the sample; around 93% occur only once, and 4% to 5% lies in the top ten. The data originate from a study of OX40 agonist ivuxolimab in advanced cancers. Background on the study: Aged roughly 20 to 85 with a mean of approximately 57 years, they were about 83% male. Partial responses were seen in three patients, one with hepatocellular carcinoma and two with cutaneous melanoma.

This chain connects TRBV6-5 to TRBJ1-2, with TRBD1 matching over 8 bases. The origin of this receptor is an adult with an advanced solid tumor such as melanoma, head and neck, liver or kidney cancer. The sample in question was CD4+ or CD8+ T cells sorted from blood, obtained in a trial of the OX40 agonist ivuxolimab. The CDR3 nucleotides are TGTGCCAGCAGTTACTATGACAGGGGCCGACTAGGCTACACCTTC. Amino acid sequence: CASSYYDRGRLGYTF.